This T cell receptor (beta chain) came from a study of blood T cell repertoires in COVID-19. Study details: Sites across the United States, Italy and Spain contributed samples from acute and convalescent COVID-19. PBMCs, B-cell-depleted T cells, or T cells were the source of the cDNA or gDNA that made up the material.

CDR3 length: 15 residues. The V segment lost 5 bases and the J segment 2 bases; nucleotides outside the gene matches: 5. Germline V gives CDR1 SGHTA, CDR2 FQGTGA. Seattle's enrolled individuals joined amid active infection and were then monitored longitudinally. How the authors handled the data: Cell counts per sample came from amplifying reference gene primers. Repertoires were generated with immunoSEQ multiplex PCR, while TCRdb's copy carries only in-frame clones and drops some. Clone size and V and J calls were adopted from that table, with D and trimming inferred from the DNA. The repertoire holds about 310,000 clones, around 90% seen once, with around 0.97% in the top ten.

The sequenced sample consisted of peripheral blood. The clonotype originates from a woman between 40 and 50 years old with COVID-19, enrolled during active disease. The chain employs TRBV7-3 and TRBJ2-3; 9 nucleotides agree with TRBD2. The CDR3 DNA reads as TGTGCCAGCAGCGAGACTAGCGGCTACACAGATACGCAGTATTTT. This sequence encodes CASSETSGYTDTQYF.